This is a list of T cell receptor beta chains from one sample in a study of blood T cell repertoires in COVID-19. The table came from immunoSEQ multiplex PCR; TCRdb's copy has only in-frame clones and leaves some out. The sample holds roughly 310,000 clones; approximately 90% are singletons and the top ten take about 9.9%. The sequenced sample consisted of PBMCs or T cells enriched from blood (not recorded which). Receptor source: a woman aged 40 to 50 who had recovered from COVID-19. The CDR3 runs from the conserved cysteine through the conserved F or W. The D gene is left open where the match is weak. Some rows have no size entry. The others give once, few or many, or a class for an expanded clone.

NA,TRBD2,TRBV11-2,TRBJ2-1,CASSLDRLAGHEQFF,TGTGCCAGCAGCTTAGATCGGCTAGCGGGACATGAGCAGTTCTTC
NA,NA,TRBV2,TRBJ2-3,CASSRDGDTQYF,TGTGCCAGCAGCCGCGACGGGGATACGCAGTATTTT
NA,NA,TRBV6-6,TRBJ2-6,CASSLDSSGANVLTF,TGTGCCAGCAGCCTAGACAGCTCTGGGGCCAACGTCCTGACTTTC
NA,NA,TRBV11-3,TRBJ2-1,CASSLDPGEAYNEQFF,TGTGCCAGCAGCTTAGATCCAGGGGAAGCCTACAATGAGCAGTTCTTC
NA,NA,TRBV27,TRBJ1-1,CASSLTRLNTEAFF,TGTGCCAGCAGTTTAACCAGGCTGAACACTGAAGCTTTCTTT
NA,TRBD2,TRBV24-1,TRBJ2-3,CATSDFLAGSLDTQYF,TGTGCCACCAGTGATTTCCTAGCGGGATCTCTAGATACGCAGTATTTT
NA,NA,TRBV19,TRBJ1-1,CATQEGSLLNTEAFF,TGTGCCACCCAGGAGGGATCCCTCCTGAACACTGAAGCTTTCTTT
NA,TRBD1,TRBV18,TRBJ1-2,CASSPTTGDQYYGYTF,TGTGCCAGCTCACCTACGACAGGGGATCAATACTATGGCTACACCTTC
once,NA,TRBV27,TRBJ1-2,CASSLDRSYGYTF,TGTGCCAGCAGTTTAGACAGATCCTATGGCTACACCTTC
NA,NA,TRBV24-1,TRBJ2-5,CATPRAGITETQYF,TGTGCCACCCCGCGGGCTGGAATAACAGAGACCCAGTACTTC
NA,TRBD2,TRBV27,TRBJ2-3,CASSRARLAGGTDTQYF,TGTGCCAGCAGCAGGGCCCGGCTAGCGGGAGGGACAGATACGCAGTATTTT
NA,NA,TRBV12-3/TRBV12-4,TRBJ2-2,CASRDPGSGELFF,TGTGCCAGCAGAGACCCCGGGTCCGGGGAGCTGTTTTTT
NA,TRBD1,TRBV19,TRBJ1-4,CASTLTGPNEKLFF,TGTGCCAGTACCTTGACAGGGCCTAATGAAAAACTGTTTTTT
NA,NA,TRBV4-1,TRBJ2-5,CASSQDNRQALQETQYF,TGCGCCAGCAGCCAAGATAATCGGCAGGCCTTACAAGAGACCCAGTACTTC
NA,NA,TRBV28,TRBJ2-1,CASSLKENEQFF,TGTGCCAGCAGTTTAAAGGAGAATGAGCAGTTCTTC
once,TRBD2,TRBV27,TRBJ2-2,CASLSLTSGFNGELFF,TGTGCCAGCCTGAGCTTGACTAGCGGGTTTAACGGGGAGCTGTTTTTT
NA,NA,TRBV9,TRBJ2-1,CASSVGEAQGGNEQFF,TGTGCCAGCAGCGTGGGGGAGGCTCAGGGTGGGAATGAGCAGTTCTTC
NA,NA,TRBV7-9,TRBJ2-5,CASSSTGSNQETQYF,TGTGCCAGCAGCTCTACCGGGAGCAACCAAGAGACCCAGTACTTC
once,NA,TRBV7-2,TRBJ1-5,CASSLGAQEGSNQPQHF,TGTGCCAGCAGCTTAGGGGCACAGGAGGGGAGCAATCAGCCCCAGCATTTT
NA,NA,TRBV21-1,TRBJ1-2,CASSSIWTGSYGYTF,TGTGCCAGCAGCAGTATCTGGACAGGAAGCTATGGCTACACCTTC
NA,NA,TRBV30,TRBJ2-1,CAWLGGNFYNEQFF,TGTGCCTGGCTTGGAGGGAACTTCTACAATGAGCAGTTCTTC
NA,NA,TRBV7-9,TRBJ2-1,CASSPGQEIYNEQFF,TGTGCCAGCAGCCCGGGACAAGAGATCTACAATGAGCAGTTCTTC
NA,TRBD2,TRBV11-2,TRBJ2-1,CASSRGREVGEQFF,TGTGCCAGCTCCCGAGGGCGGGAGGTTGGTGAGCAGTTCTTC
NA,TRBD1,TRBV30,TRBJ1-2,CAWSPRRGTYGYTF,TGTGCCTGGAGTCCACGCAGGGGGACCTATGGCTACACCTTC
NA,TRBD1,TRBV4-1,TRBJ2-7,CASSYSGTGAYEQYF,TGCGCCAGCAGCTACTCCGGGACAGGGGCCTACGAGCAGTACTTC
once,NA,TRBV2,TRBJ2-2,CASQGRGWAGELFF,TGTGCCAGCCAGGGGAGGGGATGGGCCGGGGAGCTGTTTTTT
NA,NA,TRBV12-5,TRBJ2-7,CASGLEAGPYEQYF,TGTGCTAGTGGTTTGGAGGCGGGACCCTACGAGCAGTACTTC
NA,TRBD1,TRBV5-6,TRBJ2-7,CASRYDRGSYEQYF,TGTGCCAGCAGATACGACAGGGGATCCTACGAGCAGTACTTC
NA,NA,TRBV9,TRBJ2-3,CASSVALNSRDTQYF,TGTGCCAGCAGCGTAGCCCTCAATTCTAGAGATACGCAGTATTTT
NA,TRBD2,TRBV9,TRBJ2-3,CASSRAGGRPDTQYF,TGTGCCAGCAGTAGGGCGGGGGGCCGTCCAGATACGCAGTATTTT
once,NA,TRBV28,TRBJ1-6,CASSLWTDNSPLHF,TGTGCCAGCAGTTTATGGACAGATAATTCACCCCTCCACTTT
NA,NA,TRBV25-1,TRBJ1-1,CASSGIAIGMGNTEAFF,TGTGCCAGCAGTGGAATAGCGATTGGGATGGGAAACACTGAAGCTTTCTTT
NA,NA,TRBV19,TRBJ2-5,CASSSFAGQETQYF,TGTGCCAGTAGTTCATTTGCGGGACAAGAGACCCAGTACTTC
NA,TRBD2,TRBV4-2,TRBJ2-7,CASSQDRSGTSGRGNYEQYF,TGTGCCAGCAGCCAAGATAGGTCTGGGACTAGCGGGAGGGGCAATTACGAGCAGTACTTC
once,NA,TRBV28,TRBJ2-5,CASSFQGQETQYF,TGTGCCAGCAGTTTTCAGGGGCAAGAGACCCAGTACTTC
once,NA,TRBV29-1,TRBJ1-1,CSVGDFVGEAFF,TGCAGCGTCGGGGACTTCGTAGGTGAAGCTTTCTTT
NA,TRBD1,TRBV5-1,TRBJ2-3,CASSLGQALDTQYF,TGCGCCAGCAGCCTGGGACAGGCCTTGGATACGCAGTATTTT
NA,TRBD1,TRBV7-9,TRBJ2-7,CASSPSGTDFYEQYF,TGTGCCAGCAGCCCCTCCGGGACAGATTTCTACGAGCAGTACTTC
once,NA,TRBV5-1,TRBJ2-1,CASTASDYNEQFF,TGCGCCAGCACGGCTAGCGACTACAATGAGCAGTTCTTC
NA,NA,TRBV28,TRBJ1-2,CASTLSQGRGGYTF,TGTGCCAGCACCTTATCTCAGGGCAGGGGCGGCTACACCTTC
NA,TRBD1,TRBV9,TRBJ1-1,CASSIQGAGTEAFF,TGTGCCAGCAGCATCCAGGGGGCTGGCACTGAAGCTTTCTTT